This T cell receptor (beta chain) emerged from a study of cytomegalovirus exposure and HLA in healthy donors. Trimming took 1 base from V and 7 from J, leaving 8 bases between them. This CDR3 has 12 amino acids. Germline values: CDR1 MDHEN, CDR2 SYDVKM. With 60 Vbeta and 13 Jbeta primers, the PCR was carried out. Repertoires were generated with immunoSEQ multiplex PCR, while TCRdb's copy carries only in-frame clones and drops some. The sample lists around 200,000 clones; roughly 77% were seen once. This chain connects TRBV28 to TRBJ2-7; the D is unclear. Sequencing was done on a sample of PBMCs. The receptor's source is a man aged 25-45 years in good health and CMV-seropositive. CDR3 in DNA: TGTGCCAGCAGTTTATTCCCCCGGGAGCAGTACTTC. Its translation is CASSLFPREQYF.